The T cell receptor (beta chain) under discussion was sequenced for a study of beta chain features in type 1 diabetes. Study-level findings and limits: A moderate, significant TCRB CDR3 shortening appeared in type 1 diabetes across four CD4+ subsets. Insertion counts at VDJ junctions were lower in type 1 diabetes patients, who also showed more deletions there.

Trimming took 5 bases from V and 4 from J; bases not matched to a gene: 5. This CDR3 is 15 amino acids long. CDR1 is SGHTA and CDR2 is FQGNSA in the germline V gene. The study reverse transcribed the entire isolated RNA, so it sequenced expressed TCRB transcripts. Assay used: immunoSEQ multiplex PCR; TCRdb lists only in-frame clones, some missing. The sample lists 150,000 to 180,000 clones; over 8.5% were seen once. This clone was counted many times. The antigen remains undetermined. V usage is TRBV7-2 and J usage is TRBJ1-4; 9 nucleotides line up with TRBD1. Sequencing used central memory CD4+ T cells from blood. This sequence was found in a man aged 18 to 35 in good health. The CDR3 sequence is CASSRDRGDNEKLFF. As DNA, the CDR3 is TGTGCCAGCAGCCGCGACAGGGGGGATAATGAAAAACTGTTTTTT. The variable domain in full, with the rest retrieved from reference TRBV7-2 and TRBJ1-4, is GAGVSQSPSNKVTEKGKDVELRCDPISGHTALYWYRQSLGQGLEFLIYFQGNSAPDKSGLPSDRFSAERTGGSVSTLTIQRTQQEDSAVYLCASSRDRGDNEKLFFGSGTQLSVL.